Following are 25 T cell receptor beta chains from one sample sequenced in a study of vaccination and CD4 T cells after COVID-19. Time point indicated: late sampling 161 to 241 days after vaccination in three convalescent patients. Treatment noted: approximately 9-day PBMC culture with coronavirus spike peptide pools or control peptides (ViraFEST assay). Oncomine TCR Beta short-read sequencing was applied to DNA from cultured CD4+ T cells. MiXCR was run by TCRdb on the PCR reads, yielding one entry per CDR3 protein. The table has over 20,000 distinct CDR3 sequences, roughly 30% seen once. Their cognate antigens are unknown. The specimen was CD4+ T cells from blood, cultured in vitro, collected about 7 months after SARS-CoV-2 vaccination. Every receptor here comes from a human donor who had recovered from COVID-19.

This chain links TRBV10-3 with TRBJ2-1, with 13 bases aligning to TRBD2. Trimming took 8 bases from V and 0 from J; bases not matched to a gene: 7. Germline V gene data show CDR1 as ENHRY and CDR2 as SYGVKD. The CDR3 totals 17 residues. CDR3 sequence (DNA): TGTGCCATCGGGACTAGCGGGGACGAAAGCTCCTACAATGAGCAGTTCTTC. Translating it yields CAIGTSGDESSYNEQFF.

The chain uses TRBV25-1 and TRBJ1-1; D remains ambiguous. The CDR3 consists of 13 residues. V shed 2 bases and J shed 3 bases, with 7 bases lying between them. CDR1 MGHDK and CDR2 SYGVNS come from the germline V gene. CDR3 amino acids: CASSEVGYTEAFF. CDR3 nucleotides: TGTGCCAGCAGTGAAGTGGGGTACACTGAAGCTTTCTTT.

This clonotype was seen only a few times. The rearrangement links TRBV28 to TRBJ2-5, with TRBD2 matching over 15 bases. Looked up from germline, CDR1 is MDHEN and CDR2 is SYDVKM. With 5 bases clipped from V and 5 bases from J, the junction kept 12 bases outside the gene matches. The CDR3 extends over 18 amino acids. The CDR3 DNA follows: TGTGCCAGCAGTCCCGAGAAAGGACTAGCGGGAGGGCCGGAGACCCAGTACTTC. Translating gives CASSPEKGLAGGPETQYF.

This clonotype was detected a few times. The chain carries TRBV7-3 and TRBJ2-3; 9 nucleotides line up with TRBD2. The CDR3 length is 15 residues. V shed 5 bases and J 4 bases; nucleotides not matched to a gene: 7. The germline CDR1 and CDR2 sequences are SGHTA and FQGTGA. The CDR3 protein is CASSPSGKSADTQYF. Here the CDR3 DNA reads TGTGCCAGCAGCCCTAGCGGGAAGTCGGCAGATACGCAGTATTTT. The full variable domain, in which reference TRBV7-3 and TRBJ2-3 provide the parts outside the CDR3, is GAGVSQTPSNKVTEKGKYVELRCDPISGHTALYWYRQSLGQGPEFLIYFQGTGAADDSGLPNDRFFAVRPEGSVSTLKIQRTERGDSAVYLCASSPSGKSADTQYFGPGTRLTVL.

This chain joins TRBV5-1 and TRBJ1-5, with 10 bases lining up with TRBD1. The CDR3 has 15 amino acids. The germline gives CDR1 SGHRS, CDR2 YFSETQ. Germline trimming cut 4 bases from V and 5 bases from J; bases unmatched to any gene: 6. CDR3 sequence: CASSLTGGSYQPQHF. CDR3 DNA: TGCGCCAGCAGCCTGACAGGGGGCAGTTATCAGCCCCAGCATTTT. The variable domain in full, completed from reference TRBV5-1 and TRBJ1-5, reads KAGVTQTPRYLIKTRGQQVTLSCSPISGHRSVSWYQQTPGQGLQFLFEYFSETQRNKGNFPGRFSGRQFSNSRSEMNVSTLELGDSALYLCASSLTGGSYQPQHFGDGTRLSIL.

CDR3: CASSLNRGVQETQYF. Written as DNA, the CDR3 is TGTGCCAGCAGCTTAAACAGGGGCGTCCAAGAGACCCAGTACTTC. The chain combines TRBV7-3 with TRBJ2-5; TRBD1 agrees at 7 bases. Germline V lookup: CDR1 SGHTA, CDR2 FQGTGA. This CDR3 is 15 amino acids long. J was trimmed by 1 base and V by 1 base; bases with no gene match: 3.

This clonotype has a handful of counts. The V gene is TRBV20-1, the J gene TRBJ1-5; D is perhaps TRBD1 (5 bases). V shed 6 bases and J shed 7 bases, with 13 bases lying between them. Germline V CDR1 and CDR2: DFQATT, SNEGSKA (reference sequence). The CDR3 is made up of 12 amino acids. CDR3 nucleotides: TGCAGTGCCCGACCGGGGGGGCAGCCCCAGCATTTT. Its translation: CSARPGGQPQHF.

This clonotype was detected a few times. The chain recombines TRBV6-1 with TRBJ1-1; no clear D gene. Trimming left V 6 bases short and J 0 bases short, with 11 bases between. CDR1 and CDR2 (germline): MNHNS, SASEGT. The CDR3 has 14 amino acids. CDR3 in amino acids: CASRSIWVNTEAFF. The CDR3 coding sequence is TGTGCCAGCAGGTCGATTTGGGTGAACACTGAAGCTTTCTTT.

This clonotype occurred a few times. The genes are TRBV27 and TRBJ1-2; 9 bases agree with TRBD1. Germline values: CDR1 MNHEY, CDR2 SMNVEV (reference sequence). With 3 bases clipped from V and 0 bases from J, the junction kept 2 bases outside the gene matches. There are 15 residues in the CDR3. CDR3 in amino acids: CASSLGQGSNYGYTF. DNA for the CDR3: TGTGCCAGCAGTTTGGGACAGGGATCTAACTATGGCTACACCTTC.

This clonotype was seen more than once but under ten times. This chain links TRBV20-1 with TRBJ1-1, with 7 bases aligning to TRBD1. This CDR3 spans 13 amino acids. V was pared by 5 bases and J by 5 bases, with 8 bases of the junction left unmatched. Germline V gene data show CDR1 as DFQATT and CDR2 as SNEGSKA (reference sequence). The CDR3: CSAPQRQGTEAFF. CDR3 nucleotide sequence: TGCAGTGCTCCCCAAAGACAGGGTACTGAAGCTTTCTTT.

This clonotype was picked up a small number of times. This rearrangement joins TRBV19 to TRBJ1-2; no reliable D call. Per germline, CDR1 LNHDA and CDR2 SQIVND (reference sequence). The CDR3 spans 16 residues. Trimming took off 4 bases at V and 0 bases at J, with 15 bases between the two ends. The CDR3 bases are TGTGCCAGTAGTAGGGCCCCCGCAGGAGCTAACTATGGCTACACCTTC. Encoded protein: CASSRAPAGANYGYTF.

This chain uses TRBV20-1 with TRBJ2-7, with D uncertain. The ends were cut back, 6 bases at V and 2 bases at J, with 14 bases in the middle. Germline CDR1 DFQATT, CDR2 SNEGSKA (reference sequence). The CDR3 contains 13 residues. The CDR3 loop reads CSASRHQTYEQYF. The CDR3 DNA follows: TGCAGTGCCTCGCGGCACCAGACCTACGAGCAGTACTTC.

This clonotype appeared a few times. The chain employs TRBV20-1 and TRBJ1-6; a weak D match, TRBD1 (5 bases). Germline assignment: CDR1 DFQATT and CDR2 SNEGSKA (reference sequence). This CDR3 has 16 amino acids. V lost 0 bases and J 6 bases, leaving 15 bases between the germline ends. The CDR3 here is CSARDRLGPTNSPLHF. The CDR3 DNA sequence: TGCAGTGCTAGAGATAGGTTGGGGCCGACTAATTCACCCCTCCACTTT.

The chain is built from TRBV5-4 and TRBJ2-6; D assignment may be TRBD1 or TRBD2 (7 bases each). This CDR3 is 17 amino acids long. Per germline, CDR1 SGHNT and CDR2 YYREEE (reference sequence). The germline V and J ends were trimmed by 3 bases and 0 bases, with 13 bases remaining between them. CDR3 nucleotides: TGTGCCAGCAGCTCGGGGGGACAGAACTCTGGGGCCAACGTCCTGACTTTC. Translation: CASSSGGQNSGANVLTF.

The chain carries TRBV28 and TRBJ2-7; D uncertain. Germline V lookup: CDR1 MDHEN, CDR2 SYDVKM. This CDR3 is 11 amino acids long. Trimming took off 6 bases at V and 3 bases at J, with 6 bases between the two ends. The CDR3 DNA reads as TGTGCCAGCAGAGGGAACTACGAGCAGTACTTC. It translates to CASRGNYEQYF.

This clonotype has just a few counts. The chain links TRBV20-1 to TRBJ2-7; 12 bases match TRBD1. V gave up 0 bases and J gave up 4 bases; unmatched junction bases: 7. The CDR3 runs to 16 residues. CDR1 is DFQATT and CDR2 is SNEGSKA in the germline V gene (reference sequence). The CDR3 sequence is CSAREIGDRGLYEQYF. The CDR3 DNA is TGCAGTGCTAGAGAAATCGGGGACAGGGGGCTATACGAGCAGTACTTC.

This clonotype was counted only a few times. This chain connects TRBV7-9 to TRBJ2-5; no clear D gene. Germline loops: CDR1 SEHNR, CDR2 FQNEAQ (reference sequence). CDR3 length: 12 residues. The germline V and J ends were trimmed by 4 bases and 5 bases, with 8 bases remaining between them. As DNA, the CDR3 is TGTGCCAGCAGCTCTAGGTTGGAGACCCAGTACTTC. Translated: CASSSRLETQYF.

This clonotype was seen only a few times. V is TRBV18 and J is TRBJ2-3, with TRBD2 identical over 12 bases. Germline trimming cut 4 bases from V and 10 bases from J; bases unmatched to any gene: 6. The CDR3 covers 14 residues. Germline V gene sequence: CDR1 KGHSH, CDR2 LQKENI. The CDR3 sequence is CASSRELAGGAQYF. Written as DNA, the CDR3 is TGTGCCAGCTCACGGGAACTAGCGGGAGGAGCGCAGTATTTT. The full variable domain, completed using reference TRBV18 and TRBJ2-3, is NAGVMQNPRHLVRRRGQEARLRCSPMKGHSHVYWYRQLPEEGLKFMVYLQKENIIDESGMPKERFSAEFPKEGPSILRIQQVVRGDSAAYFCASSRELAGGAQYFGPGTRLTVL.

This clonotype was counted only a few times. The CDR3 spells CSARARGTANTGELFF. CDR3 coding DNA: TGCAGTGCTAGGGCGCGCGGGACCGCGAACACCGGGGAGCTGTTTTTT. This rearrangement joins TRBV20-1 to TRBJ2-2; weak D call: TRBD2 (6 bases). Germline V gene sequence: CDR1 DFQATT, CDR2 SNEGSKA (reference sequence). V was pared by 3 bases and J by 0 bases, with 14 bases between. This CDR3 has 16 amino acids.

This clonotype was detected a few times. This chain joins TRBV6-2 or TRBV6-3 and TRBJ1-2; D unclear. The ends were cut back, 6 bases at V and 5 bases at J, with 13 bases in the middle. The CDR3 runs 13 residues. CDR1 and CDR2 (germline): MNHEY, SVGEGT. The CDR3 DNA is TGTGCCAGCAGCGATAGACTGTCGTATGGCTACACCTTC. Translation: CASSDRLSYGYTF.

This clonotype was counted a few times. The genes are TRBV20-1 and TRBJ2-5; TRBD2 matches 10 bases. This CDR3 comprises 14 residues. Germline V lookup: CDR1 DFQATT, CDR2 SNEGSKA (reference sequence). Trimming took 4 bases from V and 5 from J; bases not matched to a gene: 7. In DNA, the CDR3 is TGCAGTGCTACCAAGCGGGAGGGCCGGGAGACCCAGTACTTC. Its protein product is CSATKREGRETQYF.

The genes are TRBV19 and TRBJ2-1; possibly TRBD2 for D (5 bases). V gave up 3 bases and J gave up 9 bases, with 12 bases separating them. Per the germline V gene, CDR1 is LNHDA and CDR2 is SQIVND (reference sequence). The CDR3 extends over 13 amino acids. The CDR3 DNA sequence: TGTGCCAGTAGTATCCAGCGCCGGGGTGAGCAGTTCTTC. It is translated as CASSIQRRGEQFF. The full variable domain, with the rest looked up from reference TRBV19 and TRBJ2-1, is DGGITQSPKYLFRKEGQNVTLSCEQNLNHDAMYWYRQDPGQGLRLIYYSQIVNDFQKGDIAEGYSVSREKKESFPLTVTSAQKNPTAFYLCASSIQRRGEQFFGPGTRLTVL.

The chain uses TRBV15 and TRBJ2-5; TRBD2 matches 7 bases. This CDR3 is 16 amino acids long. The V gene's germline CDR1 is LNHNV and CDR2 YYDKDF (reference sequence). J lost 5 bases, V lost 1 base, and 10 bases had no gene match. Written as DNA, the CDR3 is TGTGCCACCAGCAGAGTAGCGGGTCTAGGTGGCGAGACCCAGTACTTC. Its translation: CATSRVAGLGGETQYF.

The V call is TRBV7-2, the J call TRBJ2-7; TRBD2 might be the D (5 bases). The length of the CDR3 is 15 residues. Trimming removed 1 base from V and 2 bases from J, with 12 bases in between. Germline V gives CDR1 SGHTA, CDR2 FQGNSA. The CDR3 here is CASSLVGSSPYEQYF. The CDR3 DNA reads as TGTGCCAGCAGCTTAGTAGGGAGTAGCCCCTACGAGCAGTACTTC.

This clonotype turned up a few times. J is TRBJ1-1 and V is TRBV20-1; D is undetermined. Germline V gene sequence: CDR1 DFQATT, CDR2 SNEGSKA (reference sequence). Trimming removed 1 base at V and 4 bases at J, with 10 bases between. The CDR3 contains 13 residues. CDR3 nucleotides: TGCAGTGCTAGAGTGGGGTCTGGCACTGAAGCTTTCTTT. Translating it yields CSARVGSGTEAFF.